This T cell receptor beta chain was recovered during a study of metastatic and nonmetastatic thyroid tumors. Study details: Peripheral blood and tumor or nodule samples from malignant and benign thyroid patients were compared.

Germline CDR1 SGHDN, CDR2 FVKESK. This CDR3 spans 13 amino acids. The ends were cut back, 0 bases at V and 9 bases at J, with 9 bases in the middle. The table lists this clone with many counts. No patient received treatment before thyroid surgery. TCRdb re-called clones from the PCR reads using MiXCR. Counted here are 19,000 or so clones, about 30% occurring once; the ten biggest clones make up approximately 14%. The sequence came from a male donor with papillary thyroid cancer or a benign thyroid nodule (not recorded which). Some clones in this sample may be carry-over from other donors' samples. The source material was tumor tissue. This chain connects TRBV14 to TRBJ2-1, with D possibly matching TRBD1 (6 bases). The CDR3 DNA reads as TGTGCCAGCAGCCAAGATTTGGGGGCTGAGCAGTTCTTC. Protein product: CASSQDLGAEQFF.